These 14 T cell receptor beta chains were all obtained from the same sample, sequenced in a study of blood T cell repertoires in COVID-19 (dated by TCRdb to the early 2020s). The method behind the library was the immunoSEQ multiplex PCR assay. TCRdb's version of the immuneACCESS table is confined to in-frame rearrangements and falls short of the full clone set. An unresolved V gene accounts for under half of the shortfall where checked; the remainder is of unknown origin. The sample contains about 200,000 clones, 85% to 90% of them found a single time. The ten most abundant clones make up roughly 1.2% of the sample. Material for sequencing was PBMCs or T cells enriched from blood (not recorded which). All receptors derive from a man aged 25 to 40 who had recovered from COVID-19.

V usage is TRBV3-1 (or the pseudogene TRBV3-2) and J usage is TRBJ1-1, with a possible D match to TRBD1 (5 bases). Deletions cut 4 bases from V and 0 bases from J, with 15 bases between. Germline V lookup: CDR1 LGHDT, CDR2 YNNKEL (reference sequence). This CDR3 comprises 16 residues. The DNA for the CDR3 is TGTGCCAGCAGCCCGCCCGGGGGACTGATGAACACTGAAGCTTTCTTT. Translating it yields CASSPPGGLMNTEAFF.

The chain employs TRBV13 and TRBJ1-1; D not resolved. V lost 2 bases to trimming and J lost 7 bases, with 8 bases between them. Germline values: CDR1 PRHDT, CDR2 FYEKMQ (reference sequence). CDR3 length: 12 residues. CDR3 protein: CASSLKDFEAFF. CDR3 coding DNA: TGTGCCAGCAGCTTAAAAGACTTTGAAGCTTTCTTT.

This sequence joins TRBV13 and TRBJ2-7, with D perhaps matching TRBD2 (6 bases). The CDR3 consists of 12 residues. Deletions cut 0 bases from V and 7 bases from J, with 7 bases between. Germline V lookup: CDR1 PRHDT, CDR2 FYEKMQ (reference sequence). CDR3 in DNA: TGTGCCAGCAGCTTAGGCCGGGGGGAGCAGTACTTC. As protein: CASSLGRGEQYF.

CDR3 amino acids: CASSEDLQGPQETQYF. The CDR3 coding sequence is TGTGCCAGCAGTGAGGATTTACAGGGGCCCCAAGAGACCCAGTACTTC. The gene calls are TRBV6-1 and TRBJ2-5; 7 nucleotides agree with TRBD1. The V gene's germline CDR1 is MNHNS and CDR2 SASEGT. Losses at the gene ends were 3 bases for V and 1 base for J; bases not matched to a gene: 8. The CDR3 runs to 16 residues.

The chain uses TRBV9 and TRBJ1-2; the D is unclear. Trimming took off 0 bases at V and 4 bases at J, with 10 bases between the two ends. The CDR3 spans 14 residues. Germline CDR1 is SGDLS and CDR2 is YYNGEE. In DNA, the CDR3 is TGTGCCAGCAGCGTAGGCTCGGCAGGCTATGGCTACACCTTC. Its protein is CASSVGSAGYGYTF.

The V and J genes are TRBV24-1 and TRBJ2-1; D possibly corresponds to TRBD1 (6 bases). CDR1 KGHDR and CDR2 SFDVKD come from the germline V gene. V gave up 7 bases and J gave up 11 bases, with 14 bases separating them. CDR3 length: 12 residues. CDR3 protein: CATSRLDRQQFF. The CDR3 bases are TGTGCCACCAGCCGCCTGGACAGACAGCAGTTCTTC.

The rearrangement links TRBV7-2 to TRBJ1-6; D might be TRBD1 (6 bases). The ends were cut back, 7 bases at V and 1 base at J, with 11 bases in the middle. The CDR3 has 15 amino acids. The germline gives CDR1 SGHTA, CDR2 FQGNSA. The CDR3 protein is CASIEGQSYNSPLHF. The CDR3 nucleotides are TGTGCCAGCATCGAAGGACAGTCCTATAATTCACCCCTCCACTTT.

V gene TRBV19 combines with J gene TRBJ2-7, with unresolved D. Germline assignment: CDR1 LNHDA and CDR2 SQIVND (reference sequence). This CDR3 has 16 residues. V shed 3 bases and J shed 0 bases, with 15 bases lying between them. The CDR3 spells CASSITRSGSSYEQYF. CDR3 in DNA: TGTGCCAGTAGTATCACTCGTTCAGGAAGCTCCTACGAGCAGTACTTC.

The chain combines TRBV5-4 with TRBJ1-2; D call uncertain. V dropped 2 bases and J dropped 8 bases, with 16 bases sitting between them. CDR3 length: 14 residues. Germline V gives CDR1 SGHNT, CDR2 YYREEE (reference sequence). The CDR3 here is CASSFLPSPGGYTF. The CDR3 DNA reads as TGTGCCAGCAGCTTTTTACCGTCACCGGGGGGCTACACCTTC.

The chain couples TRBV9 to TRBJ2-1; D is perhaps TRBD1 (5 bases). Germline assignment: CDR1 SGDLS and CDR2 YYNGEE. This CDR3 has 16 residues. Trimming removed 0 bases from V and 8 bases from J, with 18 bases in between. The CDR3 DNA is TGTGCCAGCAGCGTAGGTCAAGGCCAGGGTCAAGATGAGCAGTTCTTC. It codes for CASSVGQGQGQDEQFF. The full variable domain, rest sourced from reference TRBV9 and TRBJ2-1, is DSGVTQTPKHLITATGQRVTLRCSPRSGDLSVYWYQQSLDQGLQFLIQYYNGEERAKGNILERFSAQQFPDLHSELNLSSLELGDSALYFCASSVGQGQGQDEQFFGPGTRLTVL.

The V gene is TRBV30, the J gene TRBJ1-5, with D possibly TRBD1 on 6 matching bases. Trimming stripped 0 bases from V and 4 bases from J, with 13 bases between. CDR1 and CDR2 from the germline V gene are GTSNPN and SVGIG (reference sequence). The length of the CDR3 is 15 residues. Written as DNA, the CDR3 is TGTGCCTGGAGTGTAGGGGGGGCGGGAAATCAGCCCCAGCATTTT. Its protein product is CAWSVGGAGNQPQHF.

The rearrangement links TRBV29-1 to TRBJ1-1; TRBD1 is a possible D gene (5 bases). This CDR3 is built from 13 residues. Germline V CDR1 and CDR2: SQVTM, ANQGSEA. V shed 6 bases and J shed 0 bases, with 11 bases lying between them. CDR3 sequence: CSVAQGLNTEAFF. The CDR3 nucleotides are TGCAGCGTGGCTCAGGGCTTGAACACTGAAGCTTTCTTT. Full variable domain (remainder filled in from reference TRBV29-1 and TRBJ1-1): SAVISQKPSRDICQRGTSLTIQCQVDSQVTMMFWYRQQPGQSLTLIATANQGSEATYESGFVIDKFPISRPNLTFSTLTVSNMSPEDSSIYLCSVAQGLNTEAFFGQGTRLTVV.

The chain joins TRBV7-8 to TRBJ2-1; D not certain. The CDR3 is 14 amino acids. V was clipped by 8 bases and J by 2 bases, with 13 bases between them. CDR1 SGHVS and CDR2 FQNEAQ come from the germline V gene. The CDR3, as DNA: TGTGCCAGCTCCCGACTGGCGACCTACAATGAGCAGTTCTTC. It is translated as CASSRLATYNEQFF. The full variable domain, its missing parts supplied by reference TRBV7-8 and TRBJ2-1, is GAGVSQSPRYKVAKRGQDVALRCDPISGHVSLFWYQQALGQGPEFLTYFQNEAQLDKSGLPSDRFFAERPEGSVSTLKIQRTQQEDSAVYLCASSRLATYNEQFFGPGTRLTVL.

In this sample, this clone turned up a few times. The chain combines TRBV13 with TRBJ2-5; D perhaps matches TRBD1 (5 bases). This CDR3 has 14 amino acids. Germline CDR1 is PRHDT and CDR2 is FYEKMQ (reference sequence). Trimming removed 0 bases at V and 1 base at J, with 6 bases between. As DNA, the CDR3 is TGTGCCAGCAGCTTAGGCAGGGTCCAAGAGACCCAGTACTTC. Its translation: CASSLGRVQETQYF.